This TCR beta chain appears in the sequencing data of a study of shared clonotypes between healthy human individuals. Repertoires were generated with immunoSEQ multiplex PCR, while TCRdb's copy carries only in-frame clones and drops some. The table lists 1.4 million to 1.5 million clones, around 97% of them singletons. This CDR3 is built from 14 residues. The V gene lost 3 bases and the J gene lost 0 bases, with 7 bases spanning the gap. CDR1 is ENHRY and CDR2 is SYGVKD in the germline V gene. The V gene is TRBV10-3, the J gene TRBJ2-3; no clear D gene. This receptor was identified in a man aged 30 to 45 in good health. The specimen was naive CD4+ T cells sorted from blood. Subset reported: CD45RA+ positively selected. CDR3 region: CAISDNGSTDTQYF. The CDR3 nucleotides read TGTGCCATCAGTGATAATGGCAGCACAGATACGCAGTATTTT.